Listed below are T cell receptor beta chains from one sample, sequenced in a study of blood T cells in healthy people across ages. TCRdb used MiXCR to reprocess the 5' RACE reads, holding one entry per CDR3 protein. This table holds roughly 860,000 distinct CDR3 sequences, 60% to 80% found once. The sequencing input was blood. The receptor source for this set is a young man in good health. Both conserved end residues are trimmed from each CDR3.

TRBV24-1	TRBJ2-1	ATRAGGLNEQF
TRBV29-1	TRBJ2-1	SVGTSMGNEQF
TRBV6-2/TRBV6-3	TRBJ2-7	ASSPSGGDIYEQY
TRBV20-1	TRBJ2-5	SARDISGGAWETQY
TRBV20-1	TRBJ2-5	SAEYQATQY
TRBV5-1	TRBJ1-5	ASSRSGQDNQPQH
TRBV24-1	TRBJ2-3	ATRGGGADTQY
TRBV29-1	TRBJ2-5	SVEGLGREVFGETQY
TRBV2	TRBJ2-3	ASSGPPRGRGGGTDTQY
TRBV6-1	TRBJ2-7	ASSEVWTNYEQY
TRBV28	TRBJ1-2	ASRLSQEGYT
TRBV12-3/TRBV12-4	-	ASRSPGQGNRYEQY
TRBV6-4	TRBJ2-7	ASSETSGAEQY
TRBV7-9	TRBJ2-2	ASSLTPGRDPPGELF
TRBV28	TRBJ2-5	ASLGGSGTQY
TRBV14	TRBJ2-1	ASSHPWDRGINEQF
TRBV9	TRBJ1-2	ASKGRAGNYGYT
TRBV7-2	TRBJ1-2	ASGLGWDGVYGYT
TRBV27	TRBJ2-2	ASSLAGGITGELF
TRBV24-1	TRBJ1-5	ATSDSNQPQH
TRBV10-3	TRBJ2-7	VISEGKLGTSNFAYEQY
TRBV3-1	TRBJ2-5	ASVQAGLAGGTPLTQY
TRBV6-2/TRBV6-3	TRBJ2-7	ASSPAANTWEQY
TRBV6-6	TRBJ2-3	ASSRHSDTQY
TRBV20-1	TRBJ2-5	SARAPGIQETQY
TRBV6-2/TRBV6-3	TRBJ2-5	ASSSGRAEQETQY
TRBV7-2	TRBJ2-3	ASSLQPGGQYIDTQY
TRBV6-1	TRBJ2-7	ASRPGVYEQY
TRBV9	-	ASSAGTSGGAEQY
TRBV7-9	TRBJ1-2	ASSDDRDGYT
TRBV12-3/TRBV12-4	-	ASSADRGGGETQY
TRBV6-5	-	ASSYSLARTQY
TRBV27	TRBJ2-5	ASSLYSGTVQETQY
TRBV28	TRBJ1-2	ASSLLHGTGRGSYGYT
TRBV14	TRBJ2-1	ASSQENKYNEQF
TRBV4-2	TRBJ2-1	ASSQETGSSYNEQF
TRBV6-5	TRBJ2-5	ASSYGSAGKTQY
TRBV29-1	TRBJ2-7	SVRSSYEQY
TRBV4-2	TRBJ2-7	ASSQDPASGGYEQY
TRBV7-2	TRBJ2-1	ASSLVYLAGGNEQF
TRBV7-3	-	ASSTPRTPSGDSYNEQY
TRBV4-3	TRBJ2-5	ASSQERNSKETQY
TRBV20-1	TRBJ2-6	SAPGPRFSGANVLT
TRBV7-2	TRBJ2-3	ASSFGGLMTDTQY
TRBV12-3/TRBV12-4	TRBJ2-7	ASSLGQGSYEQY
TRBV20-1	TRBJ2-7	SARARRSYEQY
TRBV6-1	-	ASSETQLAEGEQY
TRBV29-1	TRBJ1-2	SAYDRGLYGYT
TRBV7-3	TRBJ2-7	ASSLKLETEVYEQY
TRBV7-9	-	ASSLASGSKETQY